This T cell receptor beta chain was observed in a study of cytomegalovirus exposure and HLA in healthy donors. Primers: 60 Vbeta forward and 13 Jbeta reverse. TCRdb's table, derived via immunoSEQ multiplex PCR, lists solely in-frame clones and lacks some. The sample lists about 180,000 clones, roughly 78% occurring once. The V end lost 1 base, the J end lost 5 bases, and 12 bases lay between the germline ends. The CDR3 is made up of 14 amino acids. Per germline, CDR1 SGHRS and CDR2 YFSETQ. The sequence was obtained from a woman between 40 and 50 years old in good health and CMV-seronegative. The material sequenced was PBMCs. The chain has TRBV5-1 and TRBJ2-5; possibly TRBD2 for D (6 bases). DNA of the CDR3: TGCGCCAGCAGCTTGATGGGGGGTCGGGAGACCCAGTACTTC. This gives the protein CASSLMGGRETQYF.